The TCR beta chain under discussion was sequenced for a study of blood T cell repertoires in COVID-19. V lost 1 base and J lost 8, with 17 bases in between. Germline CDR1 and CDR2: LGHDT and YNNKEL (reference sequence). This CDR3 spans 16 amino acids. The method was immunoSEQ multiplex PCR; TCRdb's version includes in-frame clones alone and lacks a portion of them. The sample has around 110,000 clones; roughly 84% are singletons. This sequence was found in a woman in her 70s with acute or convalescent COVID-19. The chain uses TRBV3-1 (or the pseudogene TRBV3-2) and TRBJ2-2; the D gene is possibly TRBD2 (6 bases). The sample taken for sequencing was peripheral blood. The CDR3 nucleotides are TGTGCCAGCAGCCAAGGAGTAGCGGAGAGGACAGGGGAGCTGTTTTTT. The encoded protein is CASSQGVAERTGELFF.